The 30 T cell receptor beta chains in this list originate from one sample, sequenced in a study of response to subunit inactivated influenza vaccine. MiXCR was run by TCRdb on the RT-PCR reads, yielding one entry per CDR3 protein. The data hold about 650,000 distinct CDR3 sequences, with around 15% observed a single time. This specimen was PBMCs from blood, taken 14 to 15 days before vaccination. These receptors all stem from a man between 50 and 59 years old who received an inactivated influenza vaccine.

Only a few counts were recorded for this clonotype. The genes are TRBV19 and TRBJ2-3; no clear D. The V and J ends lost 5 bases and 0 bases respectively, with 9 bases between them. CDR3 length: 14 residues. CDR1 LNHDA and CDR2 SQIVND come from the germline V gene (reference sequence). CDR3 loop: CASSRGVSTDTQYF. Here the CDR3 DNA reads TGTGCCAGTAGTCGTGGCGTAAGCACAGATACGCAGTATTTT.

This clonotype was recorded a few times. The chain recombines TRBV10-3 with TRBJ2-1, with 10 bases that match TRBD1. The CDR3 spans 13 residues. Germline V gene sequence: CDR1 ENHRY, CDR2 SYGVKD. V lost 10 bases to trimming and J lost 7 bases; unmatched junction nucleotides: 7. The CDR3 DNA reads TGTGCCACCTTGGGACAGGGGTTTAATGAGCAGTTCTTC. As protein: CATLGQGFNEQFF.

This clonotype was seen many times. V gene TRBV10-3 combines with J gene TRBJ2-5, with D unclear. Trimming pared 3 bases from V and 5 bases from J, leaving 4 bases between. The CDR3 runs 11 residues. CDR1 and CDR2 (germline): ENHRY, SYGVKD. CDR3 DNA sequence: TGTGCCATCAGTGATAGGGAGACCCAGTACTTC. As protein: CAISDRETQYF.

The chain links TRBV2 to TRBJ2-7; D might be TRBD2 (5 bases). Germline CDR1 and CDR2: SNHLY and FYNNEI. The length of the CDR3 is 14 residues. V was trimmed by 7 bases and J by 1 base, leaving 14 bases between them. Written as DNA, the CDR3 is TGTGCCAGCACGTTCGGCCGAGGGTCCTACGAGCAGTACTTC. Residues: CASTFGRGSYEQYF.

The J gene is TRBJ2-1, the V gene TRBV6-5; TRBD1 matches 9 bases. J lost 6 bases, V lost 0 bases, and 6 bases had no gene match. The CDR3 is 16 amino acids. The germline V gene encodes CDR1 MNHEY and CDR2 SVGAGI. The CDR3 protein is CASSYSRQGGSNEQFF. CDR3 in DNA: TGTGCCAGCAGTTACTCGAGACAGGGGGGCTCCAATGAGCAGTTCTTC.

This clonotype was seen a few times. The chain combines TRBV20-1 with TRBJ2-3; D call uncertain. Germline values: CDR1 DFQATT, CDR2 SNEGSKA (reference sequence). Trimming shortened V by 1 base and J by 4 bases, and 12 bases separated the two germline ends. The CDR3 is 14 amino acids. CDR3 amino acids: CSARGAGLPDTQYF. CDR3 nucleotides: TGCAGTGCTAGAGGGGCAGGCTTACCAGATACGCAGTATTTT.

The chain carries TRBV5-5 and TRBJ2-2, with D possibly called TRBD1 or TRBD2 (5 bases each). Trimming took off 6 bases at V and 6 bases at J, with 18 bases between the two ends. Germline V gene lookup returns CDR1 SGHKS and CDR2 YYEKEE (reference sequence). The CDR3 loop spans 15 amino acids. As DNA, the CDR3 is TGTGCCAGCACCCGGAGAGGGGAGAGCGCCGGGGAGCTGTTTTTT. This codes for CASTRRGESAGELFF.

This chain connects TRBV7-9 to TRBJ1-2; no firm D call. The CDR3 covers 14 residues. Germline loops: CDR1 SEHNR, CDR2 FQNEAQ (reference sequence). The ends were cut back, 5 bases at V and 4 bases at J, with 14 bases in the middle. For the CDR3, the DNA is TGTGCCAGCAGCCACCCCATCCCTAGCTATGGCTACACCTTC. Translating it yields CASSHPIPSYGYTF.

In its sample, this clonotype was seen a few times. V usage is TRBV7-9 and J usage is TRBJ2-1, with TRBD2 as a possible D gene (5 bases). The CDR3 is 15 residues long. Per the germline V gene, CDR1 is SEHNR and CDR2 is FQNEAQ (reference sequence). V dropped 4 bases and J dropped 8 bases, with 18 bases sitting between them. DNA for the CDR3: TGTGCCAGCAGCTCGAGGGTGGCCTTCGGCGATGAGCAGTTCTTC. As protein: CASSSRVAFGDEQFF.

The J gene is TRBJ2-1, the V gene TRBV28, with 8 nucleotides matching TRBD2. After removal of 5 bases from V and 5 bases from J, the junction contained 8 bases not matched to a gene. The CDR3 contains 15 residues. Germline V gene data show CDR1 as MDHEN and CDR2 as SYDVKM. CDR3 DNA sequence: TGTGCCAGCAGTCCACGGGGGGGGGCTGACAATGAGCAGTTCTTC. This codes for CASSPRGGADNEQFF.

The chain couples TRBV6-5 to TRBJ1-2, with 7 bases matching TRBD1. Germline trimming cut 0 bases from V and 3 bases from J; bases unmatched to any gene: 4. CDR1 and CDR2 (germline): MNHEY, SVGAGI. CDR3 size: 15 residues. The CDR3 coding sequence is TGTGCCAGCAGTTACTCGAACAGGGGAGACTATGGCTACACCTTC. Its translation: CASSYSNRGDYGYTF.

This clonotype turned up a few times. This chain connects TRBV5-1 to TRBJ2-5; D is uncertain. Trimming stripped 2 bases from V and 7 bases from J, with 12 bases between. The germline gives CDR1 SGHRS, CDR2 YFSETQ. This CDR3 has 13 amino acids. Here the CDR3 reads CASSFGPGGTQYF. CDR3 DNA sequence: TGCGCCAGCAGCTTCGGTCCCGGCGGGACCCAGTACTTC.

This clonotype was observed a few times. The chain carries TRBV5-1 and TRBJ2-2, with D perhaps TRBD2 (5 bases). The CDR3 loop spans 15 amino acids. Germline lookup yields CDR1 SGHRS and CDR2 YFSETQ. V lost 0 bases and J lost 7, with 13 bases in between. CDR3 region: CASSLDRGIDGELFF. Here the CDR3 DNA reads TGCGCCAGCAGCTTGGACCGGGGAATAGACGGGGAGCTGTTTTTT.

In its sample, this clonotype was seen a few times. The rearrangement links TRBV7-2 to TRBJ2-7, with TRBD1 identical over 7 bases. CDR1 and CDR2 (germline): SGHTA, FQGNSA. J was trimmed by 1 base and V by 3 bases; bases with no gene match: 3. The CDR3 spans 14 residues. This chain's CDR3 is CASSFMTGSYEQYF. In DNA form, the CDR3 reads TGTGCCAGCAGCTTTATGACAGGGTCCTACGAGCAGTACTTC.

This clonotype occurred many times. V usage is TRBV6-2 or TRBV6-3 and J usage is TRBJ2-2; D is undetermined. The V end lost 2 bases, the J end lost 6 bases, and 4 bases lay between the germline ends. The CDR3 has 12 amino acids. Germline V lookup: CDR1 MNHEY, CDR2 SVGEGT. The CDR3 loop is CASSYGAGELFF. For the CDR3, the DNA is TGTGCCAGCAGTTACGGGGCCGGGGAGCTGTTTTTT.

The rearrangement joins TRBV20-1 to TRBJ2-1, with TRBD2 matching over 9 bases. This CDR3 is built from 11 residues. CDR1 and CDR2 from the germline V gene are DFQATT and SNEGSKA (reference sequence). CDR3 bases: TGCTCTAGCGGGACCTACAATGAGCAGTTCTTC. This translates into CSSGTYNEQFF.

The rearrangement uses TRBV9 and TRBJ1-4; 8 bases align to TRBD1. The CDR3 consists of 14 residues. Unmatched junction bases numbered 4, after V lost 2 bases and J lost 7 bases. CDR1 SGDLS and CDR2 YYNGEE come from the germline V gene. This chain's CDR3 is CASSVETGVEKLFF. CDR3 nucleotide sequence: TGTGCCAGCAGCGTGGAGACAGGGGTTGAAAAACTGTTTTTT.

This clonotype was found many times. The V gene is TRBV15, the J gene TRBJ2-1; TRBD2 agrees at 7 bases. This CDR3 is 17 amino acids long. V lost 0 bases to trimming and J lost 10 bases; unmatched junction nucleotides: 15. The germline V gene has CDR1 LNHNV and CDR2 YYDKDF (reference sequence). CDR3 nucleotide sequence: TGTGCCACCAGCAGAGATCTGGGAGCGGGACGTACATGGGAGCAGTTCTTC. It specifies CATSRDLGAGRTWEQFF.

V and J are TRBV5-1 and TRBJ1-1; D ambiguous. From germline, CDR1 is SGHRS and CDR2 YFSETQ. The CDR3 runs 14 residues. Trimming left V 1 base short and J 0 bases short, with 7 bases between. CDR3 DNA: TGCGCCAGCAGCTTGTACGACGTGAACACTGAAGCTTTCTTT. This translates into CASSLYDVNTEAFF.

This clonotype was picked up a small number of times. The rearrangement uses TRBV20-1 and TRBJ1-5; no definite D call. CDR3 size: 14 residues. V dropped 2 bases and J dropped 2 bases, with 10 bases sitting between them. CDR1 is DFQATT and CDR2 is SNEGSKA in the germline V gene (reference sequence). CDR3 in DNA: TGCAGTGCTAGATCTTCGTTCGGCAATCAGCCCCAGCATTTT. Residues: CSARSSFGNQPQHF.

This clonotype occurred a few times. The CDR3 coding sequence is TGCAGTGCTTGGGCAGGGGCCGGTCAGCCCCAGCATTTT. This sequence encodes CSAWAGAGQPQHF. This chain connects TRBV20-1 to TRBJ1-5; perhaps TRBD1 as D (6 bases). Germline V lookup: CDR1 DFQATT, CDR2 SNEGSKA (reference sequence). V lost 5 bases and J lost 6, with 14 bases in between. The CDR3 spans 13 residues.

The chain couples TRBV12-3 or TRBV12-4 to TRBJ2-7; D possibly corresponds to TRBD2 (6 bases). With 3 bases removed from V and 2 bases from J, the gap between germline ends came to 11 bases. The length of the CDR3 is 14 residues. The CDR3 sequence is CASSFGAGPYEQYF. The CDR3 bases are TGTGCCAGCAGTTTTGGGGCGGGACCCTACGAGCAGTACTTC.

In this sample, this clonotype turned up a few times. The chain has TRBV5-1 and TRBJ1-4; 8 bases match TRBD1. V trimming: 1 base; J trimming: 8 bases; junction bases outside the gene matches: 10. CDR1 SGHRS and CDR2 YFSETQ come from the germline V gene. The CDR3 runs to 16 residues. CDR3 amino acids: CASSLLLTGGDEKLFF. The CDR3 DNA sequence: TGCGCCAGCAGCTTGTTGCTAACAGGGGGAGACGAAAAACTGTTTTTT. Full variable domain (rest looked up from reference TRBV5-1 and TRBJ1-4): KAGVTQTPRYLIKTRGQQVTLSCSPISGHRSVSWYQQTPGQGLQFLFEYFSETQRNKGNFPGRFSGRQFSNSRSEMNVSTLELGDSALYLCASSLLLTGGDEKLFFGSGTQLSVL.

In this sample, this clonotype turned up a few times. V is TRBV7-6 and J is TRBJ1-1, with D unclear. This CDR3 comprises 16 residues. V dropped 4 bases and J dropped 0 bases, with 15 bases sitting between them. Germline lookup yields CDR1 SGHVS and CDR2 FNYEAQ. This CDR3 reads CASSSQPAGLNTEAFF. CDR3 DNA sequence: TGTGCCAGCAGCTCCCAACCCGCGGGGTTGAACACTGAAGCTTTCTTT.

This clonotype has ten or more counts. The rearrangement links TRBV20-1 to TRBJ2-3, with TRBD1 matching 9 bases. The germline gives CDR1 DFQATT, CDR2 SNEGSKA (reference sequence). CDR3 size: 14 residues. J lost 2 bases, V lost 6 bases, and 6 bases had no gene match. DNA of the CDR3: TGCAGTGCCAAATGGGACAGGGACACAGATACGCAGTATTTT. Translating gives CSAKWDRDTDTQYF.

The sample holds a few counts of this clonotype. The rearrangement links TRBV10-3 to TRBJ2-3, with D possibly being TRBD1 or TRBD2 (5 bases each). CDR1 ENHRY and CDR2 SYGVKD come from the germline V gene. The V end was cut by 3 bases, the J end by 2 bases, with 12 bases between. CDR3 size: 15 residues. CDR3 sequence reads: CAISDRVGTTDTQYF. The CDR3 DNA sequence: TGTGCCATCAGTGATCGTGTAGGGACCACAGATACGCAGTATTTT.

J is TRBJ1-4 and V is TRBV5-1; D is ambiguous. The CDR3 has 15 residues. Trimming removed 2 bases from V and 0 bases from J, with 8 bases in between. Germline-derived CDR1 and CDR2 are SGHRS and YFSETQ. CDR3: CASSLAGSTNEKLFF. In nucleotides, the CDR3 is TGCGCCAGCAGCTTAGCAGGCTCAACTAATGAAAAACTGTTTTTT.

V gene TRBV15 combines with J gene TRBJ1-1; D not resolved. The CDR3 length is 15 residues. The germline V gene has CDR1 LNHNV and CDR2 YYDKDF (reference sequence). V lost 0 bases, J lost 0 bases, and 8 bases lay in between. The CDR3 DNA is TGTGCCACCAGCAGAGAGGGGAGCCTGAACACTGAAGCTTTCTTT. Encoded protein: CATSREGSLNTEAFF.

The V and J genes are TRBV29-1 and TRBJ1-5; 8 bases are a match to TRBD1. This CDR3 is 14 amino acids long. Losses at the gene ends were 8 bases for V and 4 bases for J; bases not matched to a gene: 10. The germline V gene has CDR1 SQVTM and CDR2 ANQGSEA. The CDR3 nucleotides read TGCAGCCTTTTTCCGGGACAGGCAAATCAGCCCCAGCATTTT. Its translation: CSLFPGQANQPQHF.

The V call is TRBV12-5, the J call TRBJ2-1, with TRBD1 as a possible D gene (6 bases). V lost 7 bases to trimming and J lost 0 bases, with 22 bases between them. The germline gives CDR1 LGHNT, CDR2 FRNRAP. The CDR3 runs 18 residues. In nucleotides, the CDR3 is TGTGCTAGTGCCCCTCGGGACACAATTACCCGCTCCTACAATGAGCAGTTCTTC. Its translation: CASAPRDTITRSYNEQFF.